This record looks at one TCR beta chain sequence and its context. Its antigen is unknown. Treatment defined: approximately nine-day PBMC culture with coronavirus spike peptide pools or control peptides (ViraFEST assay). V gave up 7 bases and J gave up 6 bases, with 11 bases separating them. The CDR3 runs 12 residues. The germline V gene has CDR1 SEHNR and CDR2 FQNEAQ (reference sequence). This sample is drawn from a study of vaccination and CD4 T cells after COVID-19. Study-level background: Two Hispanic individuals were among six male and four female convalescent patients. The authors gave control cultures a CEFX pool, an HIV-1 Nef pool, or no peptide.

The study, taken as a whole, reports: Convalescent patients displayed a median around 88% of reactive clones emerging only post-vaccination.

Cultured CD4+ T cell DNA underwent sequencing with the Oncomine TCR Beta short-read assay. The source of extracted genomic DNA was cultured CD4+ T cells. MiXCR, run by TCRdb on the PCR reads, gives a single entry per CDR3 protein. Of approximately 12,000 distinct CDR3 sequences listed, around three fifths were seen once; the top ten hold about 12%. The sample consisted of CD4+ T cells from blood, cultured in vitro. The gene calls are TRBV7-9 and TRBJ2-3; D is perhaps TRBD1 or TRBD2 (5 bases each). This clonotype originated in a human donor who had recovered from COVID-19. CDR3 residues: CASTLREDTQYF. In nucleotides, the CDR3 is TGTGCCAGCACCCTCAGGGAGGATACGCAGTATTTT.